What follows is one T cell receptor beta chain and its context. Each CDR3 protein gets one entry after TCRdb re-called the PCR reads with MiXCR. The profile shows some 84,000 distinct CDR3 sequences, roughly 52% of them singletons. These data come from a study of CDR3 diversity in severe acne. V was trimmed by 5 bases and J by 4 bases, leaving 9 bases between them. CDR1 and CDR2 (germline): DFQATT, SNEGSKA (reference sequence). This CDR3 contains 11 residues. The clonotype comes from a male donor in good health, serving as a control. The sample consisted of blood. This sequence joins TRBV20-1 and TRBJ2-7, with D maybe TRBD2 (6 bases). The CDR3 spells CSAAGSYEQYF. The DNA for the CDR3 is TGCAGTGCTGCGGGGTCTTACGAGCAGTACTTC.